The 20 T cell receptor beta chains below all came from one sample that was sequenced in a study of T cell responses to AZD1222 COVID-19 vaccine. The assay was immunoSEQ multiplex PCR, and TCRdb's table has in-frame clones only and misses some. This table holds roughly 160,000 clones, just over 90% found once. Sample: peripheral blood, taken 28 days after the second AZD1222 dose. These receptors came from an adult who received the AZD1222 COVID-19 vaccine.

This chain links TRBV3-1 (or the pseudogene TRBV3-2) with TRBJ1-1, with D possibly TRBD1 on 6 matching bases. CDR1 and CDR2 (germline): LGHDT, YNNKEL (reference sequence). The length of the CDR3 is 16 residues. V dropped 6 bases and J dropped 2 bases, with 19 bases sitting between them. The CDR3 DNA follows: TGTGCCAGCAGTCAGGGGCCCAACGCACTCAACACTGAAGCTTTCTTT. The encoded protein is CASSQGPNALNTEAFF.

This clone has a count of ten or more. The CDR3 DNA reads as TGTGCCAGCAGCTTAGCGACGGATTCTGGAAACACCATATATTTT. This translates into CASSLATDSGNTIYF. The rearrangement uses TRBV7-8 and TRBJ1-3, with D unclear. V was pared by 0 bases and J by 1 base, with 7 bases between. Germline CDR1 and CDR2: SGHVS and FQNEAQ. The CDR3 contains 15 residues.

V and J are TRBV19 and TRBJ1-2; 9 bases map to TRBD1. The length of the CDR3 is 13 residues. The germline V gene has CDR1 LNHDA and CDR2 SQIVND (reference sequence). The V and J ends lost 8 bases and 6 bases, in that order; junction bases with no gene match: 7. The CDR3 here is CASSPDRGDGYTF. CDR3 nucleotide sequence: TGTGCCAGTTCCCCGGACAGGGGCGATGGCTACACCTTC.

The gene calls are TRBV30 and TRBJ1-2, with D uncertain. Germline V CDR1 and CDR2: GTSNPN, SVGIG (reference sequence). Trimming stripped 3 bases from V and 8 bases from J, with 13 bases between. This CDR3 is built from 12 residues. The CDR3 DNA follows: TGTGCCTGGAGACCCACCGGAGGAGGCTACACCTTC. It yields the protein CAWRPTGGGYTF.

The V gene is TRBV28, the J gene TRBJ2-4, with D perhaps matching TRBD2 (5 bases). CDR3 size: 12 residues. Germline CDR1 and CDR2: MDHEN and SYDVKM. Trimming removed 5 bases from V and 6 bases from J, with 8 bases in between. Here the CDR3 DNA reads TGTGCCAGCAGTGTAACTAGAAACATTCAGTACTTC. Its translation is CASSVTRNIQYF.

V gene TRBV5-1 combines with J gene TRBJ2-1; 8 bases are shared with TRBD2. CDR3 length equals 16 residues. V lost 7 bases, J lost 3 bases, and 12 bases stayed unmatched. CDR1 is SGHRS and CDR2 is YFSETQ in the germline V gene. The CDR3, as DNA: TGCGCCAGCCGAGCTGGTGCGGGGGGCGTCTACAATGAGCAGTTCTTC. Translated, it gives CASRAGAGGVYNEQFF.

The rearrangement uses TRBV10-3 and TRBJ1-1; D ambiguous. CDR3 length equals 12 residues. From germline, CDR1 is ENHRY and CDR2 SYGVKD. Trimming shortened V by 8 bases and J by 1 base, and 8 bases separated the two germline ends. The CDR3 loop reads CAISRKNTEAFF. The CDR3, as DNA: TGTGCCATCTCTAGGAAGAACACTGAAGCTTTCTTT.

V is TRBV5-1 and J is TRBJ1-3, with D possibly matching TRBD1 (5 bases). Germline-derived CDR1 and CDR2 are SGHRS and YFSETQ. Trimming cost V 0 bases and J 3 bases, with 10 bases left between them. CDR3 length: 15 residues. The CDR3 sequence: CASSLGQSDGNTIYF. The CDR3 DNA sequence: TGCGCCAGCAGCTTGGGACAGTCTGATGGAAACACCATATATTTT.

The gene calls are TRBV3-1 (or the pseudogene TRBV3-2) and TRBJ2-7; D is ambiguous. The germline gives CDR1 LGHDT, CDR2 YNNKEL (reference sequence). Trimming cost V 2 bases and J 0 bases, with 2 bases left between them. The CDR3 spans 12 residues. CDR3 DNA sequence: TGTGCCAGCAGCCAAAGCTCCTACGAGCAGTACTTC. Translating it yields CASSQSSYEQYF.

The chain joins TRBV6-5 to TRBJ1-3; possible D gene TRBD1, 5 bases. The CDR3 is 15 amino acids. V was shortened by 8 bases and J by 4 bases, with 18 bases between the two germline ends. In germline, CDR1 is MNHEY, CDR2 SVGAGI. The DNA for the CDR3 is TGTGCCAGCGCCGCTAGGGACTCCCCAGGAAACACCATATATTTT. This translates into CASAARDSPGNTIYF.

V is TRBV7-2 and J is TRBJ1-3, with D unresolved. With 4 bases removed from V and 0 bases from J, the gap between germline ends came to 16 bases. Germline assignment: CDR1 SGHTA and CDR2 FQGNSA. The CDR3 has 17 residues. The CDR3 is CASSSPRGLVSGNTIYF. In nucleotides, the CDR3 is TGTGCCAGCAGCTCCCCCCGAGGACTCGTCTCTGGAAACACCATATATTTT. Full variable domain (missing parts from reference TRBV7-2 and TRBJ1-3): GAGVSQSPSNKVTEKGKDVELRCDPISGHTALYWYRQSLGQGLEFLIYFQGNSAPDKSGLPSDRFSAERTGGSVSTLTIQRTQQEDSAVYLCASSSPRGLVSGNTIYFGEGSWLTVV.

The rearrangement links TRBV15 to TRBJ2-2; TRBD1 matches at 10 bases. This CDR3 region has 13 residues. Germline V gives CDR1 LNHNV, CDR2 YYDKDF (reference sequence). Trimming removed 11 bases from V and 7 bases from J; junction bases left unmatched: 7. The CDR3, as DNA: TGTGCCGCTCGACAGGGGGCAGGCGGGGAGCTGTTTTTT. As protein: CAARQGAGGELFF.

The CDR3 DNA sequence: TGTGCCTGGAGTGCCCAAGAGACCCAGTACTTC. Protein: CAWSAQETQYF. V gene TRBV30 combines with J gene TRBJ2-5; no reliable D call. Germline V lookup: CDR1 GTSNPN, CDR2 SVGIG (reference sequence). Trimming stripped 1 base from V and 1 base from J, with 1 base between. The CDR3 sequence is 11 residues long. Full variable domain (outside the CDR3, taken from reference TRBV30 and TRBJ2-5): SQTIHQWPATLVQPVGSPLSLECTVEGTSNPNLYWYRQAAGRGLQLLFYSVGIGQISSEVPQNLSASRPQDRQFILSSKKLLLSDSGFYLCAWSAQETQYFGPGTRLLVL.

The chain uses TRBV29-1 and TRBJ2-3; 8 bases are a match to TRBD1. The germline V gene encodes CDR1 SQVTM and CDR2 ANQGSEA. V trimming: 5 bases; J trimming: 2 bases; junction bases outside the gene matches: 6. This CDR3 region has 14 residues. The DNA of the CDR3 is TGCAGCGTTTCCGGACAGGGCTACACAGATACGCAGTATTTT. It specifies CSVSGQGYTDTQYF.

The chain carries TRBV7-2 and TRBJ1-5; 12 bases match TRBD1. The CDR3 consists of 17 residues. The ends lost 5 bases at V and 0 bases at J; junction bases unmatched: 5. CDR1 and CDR2 from the germline V gene are SGHTA and FQGNSA. CDR3 residues: CASSPGQGAYSNQPQHF. CDR3 DNA sequence: TGTGCCAGCAGCCCGGGACAGGGGGCGTATAGCAATCAGCCCCAGCATTTT. The whole variable domain, filled in from reference TRBV7-2 and TRBJ1-5, reads GAGVSQSPSNKVTEKGKDVELRCDPISGHTALYWYRQSLGQGLEFLIYFQGNSAPDKSGLPSDRFSAERTGGSVSTLTIQRTQQEDSAVYLCASSPGQGAYSNQPQHFGDGTRLSIL.

A few counts support this clone. J is TRBJ1-1 and V is TRBV9; no firm D call. Germline V gene sequence: CDR1 SGDLS, CDR2 YYNGEE. V gave up 0 bases and J gave up 0 bases, with 3 bases separating them. The CDR3 runs to 13 residues. Here the CDR3 reads CASSVEVNTEAFF. DNA of the CDR3: TGTGCCAGCAGCGTAGAGGTGAACACTGAAGCTTTCTTT.

The J gene is TRBJ1-2, the V gene TRBV15, with D possibly matching TRBD1 (6 bases). Germline V gene lookup returns CDR1 LNHNV and CDR2 YYDKDF (reference sequence). Trimming removed 0 bases from V and 4 bases from J, with 12 bases in between. The CDR3 runs 15 residues. The CDR3 here is CATSRELGGAYGYTF. The DNA for the CDR3 is TGTGCCACCAGCAGAGAGTTAGGGGGGGCCTATGGCTACACCTTC.

V gene TRBV2 combines with J gene TRBJ2-7; the D gene is possibly TRBD2 (5 bases). Germline V gene data show CDR1 as SNHLY and CDR2 as FYNNEI. V was cut by 7 bases and J by 4 bases, with 14 bases left in between. This CDR3 region has 13 residues. CDR3: CASTNPSGYEQYF. The DNA for the CDR3 is TGTGCCAGCACCAACCCGTCGGGGTACGAGCAGTACTTC.

This chain uses TRBV27 with TRBJ1-2; 9 positions match TRBD1. The length of the CDR3 is 14 residues. Germline V lookup: CDR1 MNHEY, CDR2 SMNVEV (reference sequence). The V segment lost 5 bases and the J segment 5 bases; nucleotides outside the gene matches: 6. The CDR3, as DNA: TGTGCCAGCAGTCCGACCGGGACAGGGTATGGCTACACCTTC. Its translation: CASSPTGTGYGYTF.

Note on this clone: Within the sample, other DNA sequences also encode this same CDR3. The gene calls are TRBV29-1 and TRBJ1-4; unclear D gene. The CDR3 loop spans 12 amino acids. Germline CDR1 SQVTM, CDR2 ANQGSEA. V was shortened by 7 bases and J by 0 bases, with 6 bases between the two germline ends. Here the CDR3 reads CSALATNEKLFF. The CDR3 bases are TGCAGCGCTCTGGCAACTAATGAAAAACTGTTTTTT.